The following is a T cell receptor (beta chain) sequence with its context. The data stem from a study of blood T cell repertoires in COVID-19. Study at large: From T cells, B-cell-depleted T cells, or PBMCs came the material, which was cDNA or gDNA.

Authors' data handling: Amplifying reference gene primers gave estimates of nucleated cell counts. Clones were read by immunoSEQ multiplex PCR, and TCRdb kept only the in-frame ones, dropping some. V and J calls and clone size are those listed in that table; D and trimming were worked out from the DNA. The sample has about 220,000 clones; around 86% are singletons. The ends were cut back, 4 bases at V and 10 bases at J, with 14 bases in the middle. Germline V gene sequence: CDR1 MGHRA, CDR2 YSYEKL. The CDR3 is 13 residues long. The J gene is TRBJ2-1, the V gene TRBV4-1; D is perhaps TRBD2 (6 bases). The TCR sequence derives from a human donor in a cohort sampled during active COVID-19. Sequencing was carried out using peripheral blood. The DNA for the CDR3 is TGCGCCAGCAGCCCCCTGGGACTTACGGAGCAGTTCTTC. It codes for CASSPLGLTEQFF.